The TCR beta chain described here comes from a study of blood T cell repertoires in COVID-19. Study information: Acute and convalescent COVID-19 specimens originated in the United States, Italy and Spain. PBMCs, B-cell-depleted T cells, or T cells were the source of the cDNA or gDNA that made up the material.

Original processing methods: Estimation of nucleated cell counts was performed using reference gene primer amplification. TCRdb's copy holds only in-frame clones and misses some; the assay was immunoSEQ multiplex PCR. The V and J calls and clone size are taken from that table; D and trimming were inferred from the DNA. The sample shows 200,000 to 250,000 clones, 86% of them seen only once. While infection was still active, Seattle patients were enrolled and then followed longitudinally. Trimming took 2 bases from V and 6 from J; bases not matched to a gene: 10. CDR1 and CDR2 (germline): SGHRS, YFSETQ. This CDR3 spans 15 amino acids.

Sequencing input: peripheral blood. This TCR was recovered from a woman between 50 and 59 years old with COVID-19, enrolled during active disease. The chain recombines TRBV5-1 with TRBJ1-2; 7 bases map to TRBD1. CDR3 DNA sequence: TGCGCCAGCAGCTTACGGGACGTCCAGGGGGATGGCTACACCTTC. It yields the protein CASSLRDVQGDGYTF.